Shown below are 17 T cell receptor beta chains from a single sample sequenced in a study of cytotoxic CD8 clonotypes in ibrutinib-treated CLL. Sequencing used immunoSEQ multiplex PCR; TCRdb keeps in-frame clones, though not all of them. The sample gives around 200,000 clones, nearly 80% of which show up once; about 10% is in the top ten. The sample here was PBMCs, taken after 12 months of ibrutinib treatment. The receptor source for this set is a human donor with chronic lymphocytic leukemia.

The chain recombines TRBV7-8 with TRBJ1-5, with D perhaps TRBD1 (5 bases). In germline, CDR1 is SGHVS, CDR2 FQNEAQ. The CDR3 sequence is 16 residues long. V was pared by 5 bases and J by 7 bases, with 21 bases between. The CDR3 loop is CASSQDRRQTSQPQHF. CDR3 nucleotides: TGTGCCAGCAGCCAAGACCGTCGACAGACATCCCAGCCCCAGCATTTT. The complete variable domain, with remaining parts taken from reference TRBV7-8 and TRBJ1-5, reads GAGVSQSPRYKVAKRGQDVALRCDPISGHVSLFWYQQALGQGPEFLTYFQNEAQLDKSGLPSDRFFAERPEGSVSTLKIQRTQQEDSAVYLCASSQDRRQTSQPQHFGDGTRLSIL.

Of note for this clone: One end of the junction does not line up with germline, which may come from a read error. The chain recombines TRBV7-7 with TRBJ2-2; D gene ambiguous. The V gene's germline CDR1 is SSHAT and CDR2 FNYEAQ (reference sequence). This CDR3 is 11 amino acids long. The CDR3, as DNA: TGTGCTAGCAGCAACGGCGGGGAGCTGTTTTTT. It codes for CASSNGGELFF.

The V and J genes are TRBV2 and TRBJ1-5, with D unclear. Per the germline V gene, CDR1 is SNHLY and CDR2 is FYNNEI. V lost 6 bases, J lost 0 bases, and 6 bases lay in between. The CDR3 loop spans 13 amino acids. For the CDR3, the DNA is TGTGCCAGCAGACAGAGTAGCAATCAGCCCCAGCATTTT. Translation: CASRQSSNQPQHF.

The chain uses TRBV7-6 and TRBJ2-1; 7 positions agree with TRBD2. The CDR3 covers 15 residues. Germline V gene lookup returns CDR1 SGHVS and CDR2 FNYEAQ. The junction had 4 bases not matched to a gene; V was cut back by 5 bases and J by 0 bases. The CDR3, as DNA: TGTGCCAGCAGCCCCGGGACTACCTCCTACAATGAGCAGTTCTTC. Translation gives CASSPGTTSYNEQFF.

This chain joins TRBV7-8 and TRBJ2-1; D not resolved. The CDR3 spans 13 residues. The V end lost 5 bases, the J end lost 8 bases, and 13 bases lay between the germline ends. Germline-derived CDR1 and CDR2 are SGHVS and FQNEAQ. The CDR3 sequence is CASSPSSRYEQFF. The CDR3 nucleotides read TGTGCCAGCAGCCCCTCGTCTCGATATGAGCAGTTCTTC.

The chain couples TRBV4-1 to TRBJ2-7, with D unresolved. Germline V lookup: CDR1 MGHRA, CDR2 YSYEKL. The CDR3 spans 14 residues. Trimming removed 1 base from V and 2 bases from J, with 9 bases in between. CDR3 region: CASSQGGFAYEQYF. The CDR3 DNA reads as TGCGCCAGCAGCCAAGGTGGATTCGCCTACGAGCAGTACTTC.

This clone was picked up a small number of times. This chain uses TRBV11-2 with TRBJ2-7; no firm D call. The CDR3 is made up of 12 amino acids. The V end lost 5 bases, the J end lost 2 bases, and 7 bases lay between the germline ends. CDR1 is SGHAT, CDR2 FQNNGV, per germline. The CDR3, as DNA: TGTGCCAGCAGCCCCTTACCCTACGAGCAGTACTTC. Encoded protein: CASSPLPYEQYF.

V gene TRBV20-1 combines with J gene TRBJ2-1; D gene ambiguous. CDR3 length: 11 residues. V lost 3 bases and J lost 1, with 1 base in between. Germline CDR1 and CDR2: DFQATT and SNEGSKA (reference sequence). Here the CDR3 reads CSARSYNEQFF. In nucleotides, the CDR3 is TGCAGTGCTAGGTCCTACAATGAGCAGTTCTTC.

The gene calls are TRBV30 and TRBJ2-5; 7 bases line up with TRBD1. Germline V gene sequence: CDR1 GTSNPN, CDR2 SVGIG (reference sequence). The V and J ends lost 3 bases and 6 bases, in that order; junction bases with no gene match: 7. The CDR3 is made up of 13 amino acids. The chain's CDR3 is CAWSTGQSKTQYF. CDR3 nucleotides: TGTGCCTGGAGCACGGGACAGAGTAAGACCCAGTACTTC.

The chain has TRBV7-8 and TRBJ1-3; D not resolved. V was cut by 0 bases and J by 0 bases, with 6 bases left in between. The CDR3 is 15 amino acids. The germline CDR1 and CDR2 sequences are SGHVS and FQNEAQ. CDR3 loop: CASSLARISGNTIYF. In DNA form, the CDR3 reads TGTGCCAGCAGCTTAGCGCGGATCTCTGGAAACACCATATATTTT.

The chain links TRBV4-1 to TRBJ1-2; TRBD1 agrees at 8 bases. The V gene's germline CDR1 is MGHRA and CDR2 YSYEKL. With V trimmed by 4 bases and J by 3 bases, 10 bases remained unmatched. There are 16 residues in the CDR3. The CDR3 DNA reads TGCGCCAGCAGCCCCCCGGGGACAGGCGGACACTATGGCTACACCTTC. Translation gives CASSPPGTGGHYGYTF.

The V and J genes are TRBV5-1 and TRBJ2-1; 9 nucleotides align to TRBD2. V shed 0 bases and J 10 bases; nucleotides not matched to a gene: 8. This CDR3 contains 15 residues. CDR1 SGHRS and CDR2 YFSETQ come from the germline V gene. Here the CDR3 reads CASSLVGSGGAEQFF. Written as DNA, the CDR3 is TGCGCCAGCAGCTTGGTGGGTAGCGGGGGCGCCGAGCAGTTCTTC.

V usage is TRBV28 and J usage is TRBJ1-2; D remains ambiguous. V was pared by 2 bases and J by 3 bases, with 13 bases between. CDR3 size: 15 residues. CDR1 MDHEN and CDR2 SYDVKM come from the germline V gene. The chain's CDR3 is CASSLMEGSYYGYTF. As DNA, the CDR3 is TGTGCCAGCAGTTTAATGGAGGGCAGCTACTATGGCTACACCTTC.

The chain employs TRBV14 and TRBJ2-7; a weak D match, TRBD1 (6 bases). The CDR3 has 14 amino acids. V dropped 1 base and J dropped 7 bases, with 14 bases sitting between them. Germline V CDR1 and CDR2: SGHDN, FVKESK. The CDR3 bases are TGTGCCAGCAGCCAAGTCGCCAGGGGATCGGAGCAGTACTTC. Amino acids: CASSQVARGSEQYF.

This clone was counted between two and nine times. The V call is TRBV12-5, the J call TRBJ2-2; D may be TRBD1 or TRBD2 (5 bases each). There are 13 residues in the CDR3. The ends were cut back, 2 bases at V and 6 bases at J, with 7 bases in the middle. Germline values: CDR1 LGHNT, CDR2 FRNRAP. CDR3: CASGLLGAGELFF. As DNA, the CDR3 is TGTGCTAGTGGTTTGTTGGGGGCCGGGGAGCTGTTTTTT.

The rearrangement uses TRBV4-1 and TRBJ2-1, with 7 bases aligning to TRBD2. The CDR3 length is 15 residues. Losses at the gene ends were 0 bases for V and 3 bases for J; bases not matched to a gene: 2. CDR1 and CDR2 from the germline V gene are MGHRA and YSYEKL. This CDR3 reads CASSQEERDYNEQFF. The DNA for the CDR3 is TGCGCCAGCAGCCAAGAAGAGCGGGACTACAATGAGCAGTTCTTC.

This clone was observed once. The CDR3 DNA follows: TGTGCCAGCCGGAATGACTGGGGGCGCACAGATACGCAGTATTTT. Amino acid sequence: CASRNDWGRTDTQYF. The V gene is TRBV6-1, the J gene TRBJ2-3; D may be TRBD1 (6 bases). From germline, CDR1 is MNHNS and CDR2 SASEGT. This CDR3 contains 15 residues. Trimming removed 8 bases at V and 1 base at J, with 16 bases between.